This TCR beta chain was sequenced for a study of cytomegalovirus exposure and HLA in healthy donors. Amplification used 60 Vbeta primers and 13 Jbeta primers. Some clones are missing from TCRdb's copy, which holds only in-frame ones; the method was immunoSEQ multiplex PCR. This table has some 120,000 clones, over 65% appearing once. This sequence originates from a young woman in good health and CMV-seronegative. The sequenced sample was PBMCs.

CDR3 in DNA: TGTGCCATCAGTGACAGGCGCACTGAAGCTTTCTTT. Its protein product is CAISDRRTEAFF. The chain combines TRBV10-3 with TRBJ1-1, with D unresolved. The CDR3 length is 12 residues. The germline V gene has CDR1 ENHRY and CDR2 SYGVKD. Trimming removed 3 bases at V and 4 bases at J, with 6 bases between.